This T cell receptor (beta chain) was sequenced for a study of long-term antiretroviral therapy in people with HIV (dated by TCRdb to between 2022 and 2023). For context, the study as a whole: Collection of the earliest samples took place about a decade ahead of the 2015 WHO recommendation for immediate ART, at a time when ART was typically delayed until CD4 counts fell. This retrospective serial study examined whether starting ART and sustained HIV suppression were associated with changes in the composition and diversity of the TRB repertoire in peripheral blood. From some 30 adults with confirmed HIV infection, the cohort provided some 200 cryopreserved PBMC samples, gathered serially across a mean of about six years (range 1-12). Of the roughly 30 participants with HIV, eleven were female. Test extractions of a monoclonal T-cell line alongside a few dozen polyclonal samples showed no cross-contamination during QIAcube processing.

The cysteine opens and the phenylalanine closes a CDR3 of 14 amino acids. The CDR3 DNA has 42 bases and is translated from base 1. V is pared back by 2 bases and J by 2 bases, with 9 bases lying between the germline termini. The germline V gene (reference sequence) sets CDR1 to MNHEY and CDR2 to SMNVEV. Inclusion was restricted to participants for whom at least one PBMC sample before ART initiation and at least two post-ART samples were available. Every participant with HIV received treatment in the United States of America. Before DNA extraction, cryopreserved samples of about 0.95-11 million PBMC were thawed and then washed. At the time of the earliest PBMC sample, participants with HIV were aged between roughly 20 and 55 years. PBMC samples were contributed by each participant from 1-4 timepoints before ART initiation and 2-8 timepoints after ART initiation, with a median of 7 samples. For every participant, serial HIV viral load, CD4+ T-cell count, ART history and demographic data were obtained. Genomic DNA was extracted from unsorted PBMC with a Qiagen kit on a QIAcube, processed in batches of 12 samples.

The immunoSEQ hsTCRB v3.0 assay was used at survey level resolution for TRB variable region sequencing. The target sequencing depth for TRB was roughly 35,000-55,000 T-cell genomes per sample. TRB libraries were pooled and sequenced on an Illumina MiSeq using a v3 150-cycle kit. Per the source publication's procedure: Analysis of repertoires was carried out in R inside a reproducible Nextflow workflow spanning QC, data transformation and analysis. LymphoSeq2, an R package for exploring AIRR-Seq data, was used to implement custom analyses. A handful of samples yielding fewer than 5000 total TRB sequences were excluded, leaving 150 to 200 analyzed HIV repertoires. Among the 190 or so HIV repertoires that were kept, roughly 58 were collected before ART initiation and 120 to 140 were collected after ART initiation. Each repertoire was downsampled to 5000 TRB nucleotide sequences, and summary statistics were averaged across 100 downsampling iterations. Only TRB sequences with CDR3 regions of at least seven amino acids were retained for analysis. Diversity was measured with a Shannon entropy-derived clonality score and the Gini coefficient. In the repertoire networks, any two of the top 5000 CDR3 amino acid sequences were connected whenever the two sequences differed by an edit distance of one. For TRB CDR3 amino acid sequences, antigen specificity groups and MHC restriction were predicted with GLIPH2. CDR3 amino acid sequences were matched against VDJdb and McPAS-TCR to flag known CMV, EBV, HIV or tissue antigen associations. Pre-ART, post-ART and control groups were compared with Wilcoxon signed-rank tests and Holm-Bonferroni correction. Here the immuneACCESS table is served through TCRdb, limited to in-frame sequences with V and J called. Missing clones are a known gap in these copies; in checked studies unresolved V genes cover under half, and the rest lacks a known reason. The V and J calls and clone size are taken from that table; D and trimming were inferred from the DNA. For this sample the table gives over 30,000 clones, of which more than 80% were detected only once. Of the sample, roughly 6.1% falls within the top ten clones.

A remark on this clone: Its antigen has not been determined. No per-base quality is available; no much larger clone lies one base away.

What the study reported, not specific to this receptor: The samples span the years 2004 to 2017, and the ART regimens used at that time may not be as effective as current regimens. HIV repertoires had narrower CDR3 length ranges than controls, and the network structure suggested an antigen-experienced repertoire that shifted only slightly toward naive after ART. Expanded TRB clones identified before ART initiation dominated the repertoire across all time points, though the dominance fluctuated and decreased in many PLHIV after ART. A significant increase in TRB diversity was found to be associated with ART initiation, although TRB diversity was observed to remain significantly below that of transplant donor controls even after long-term ART. Unsorted PBMC were profiled instead of sorted CD4+ and CD8+ T cells because pre-ART samples had limited cell numbers. No data were available on ART adherence, viral resistance or therapy changes, limiting inferences about post-ART repertoire changes. Because PBMC availability was limited, only the TCR beta chain was sequenced, with no alpha chain pairing.

The chain is made from TRBV27 and TRBJ1-2, with the D gene not confidently named. The sample here was unsorted PBMCs, taken 3.1 years after starting antiretroviral therapy. The receptor was isolated from a woman in her 50s with HIV. The CDR3 amino acid sequence is: CASSLTRGNYGYTF. The nucleotide sequence reads TGTGCCAGCAGTTTAACACGGGGAAACTATGGCTACACCTTC.